Described below is a single TCR beta chain sequence and its context. There are a few counts of this clone. Its antigen is unknown. No much larger clone is present one base from it, and per-base qualities are unavailable. The CDR3 has 14 amino acids, counting the end cysteine and phenylalanine. Solely the CDR3 DNA is kept, with 42 bases framed from the first base. V is cut back by 0 bases and J by 3 bases, with 5 bases in the junction unmatched. According to the germline V gene (reference sequence), CDR1 reads GTSNPN and CDR2 reads SVGIG. Libraries were made using the immunoSEQ multiplex PCR assay. For the multiplex PCR, a mixture combining 60 forward primers for TCR Vbeta segments and 13 reverse primers for TCR Jbeta segments was used. Amplification of the CDR3 region of rearranged TCR beta genes was performed with a multiplex PCR assay on genomic DNA. The Illumina HiSeq System was used to sequence the amplified TCR beta libraries as 87-base-pair reads. Turning to the authors' computational methods: A later analysis tallied 80 million to 95 million unique TCR beta chains across the 666 repertoires, and roughly 11 million of those chains were shared by two or more donors. A nearest-neighbor algorithm error-corrected the raw reads and collapsed the reads into unique sequences, merging closely related sequences to remove PCR and sequencing errors. Alignment of CDR3 sequences to IMGT reference sequences was used to assign V, D and J gene segments. Each retained sequence needed at least a six-nucleotide match to both a V gene segment and a J gene segment. A rearrangement counted as productive if the CDR3 had no stop codons and remained in frame with V and J, and every other rearrangement counted as non-productive. CDR3 was defined according to IMGT convention as the region running from the second conserved V-encoded cysteine to the conserved J-encoded phenylalanine. The earlier analysis of 500 to 600 of the donors excluded sequences that lacked an unambiguous match to a single V gene segment. In an earlier analysis of approximately 500 of the donors, a V segment was called functional when productive rearrangements were above 56.7%, and segregating when the standard deviation between donors exceeded 5%. A statistical classification framework was developed to diagnose cytomegalovirus status using the catalog of TCR beta chain sequences. V and J gene assignment, in a later analysis, came from comparing TCR nucleotide sequences with IMGT/GENE-DB human TR gene sequences. Using the TCRdist pipeline, a later analysis assigned CDR3 sequences along with most-parsimonious VDJ recombination scenarios. In a later analysis, every TCR beta chain was defined by the combination of its CDR3 amino acid sequence and its V-gene family, and reads without a unique V-gene family were dropped. A later analysis removed several hundred highly shared, low-generation-probability nucleotide sequences to deal with suspected cross-contamination and a sequencing artifact. In a later analysis, a clonal expansion index was calculated for each public chain from normalized within-repertoire ranks of inferred template counts. Generation probabilities in a later analysis came from a VDJ recombination model fitted to out-of-frame rearrangements, and those results were checked against IGoR. Hypergeometric tests were used in a later analysis to score TCR-TCR, TCR-HLA and TCR-CMV co-occurrence, with a repertoire-size bias correction applied to the TCR pairs. To estimate false discovery rates, a later analysis permuted the HLA or CMV assignments 20 times. In a later analysis, co-occurring TCRs were grouped using DBSCAN, and TCRdist sequence similarity was added for clustering within HLA-allele-positive subsets. For co-occurrence clustering, repertoires with fewer than 30,000 or more than 120,000 public chains were excluded, along with a handful of repertoires with anomalous nucleotide sharing. TCRdb limited this immuneACCESS table to in-frame rearrangements with V and J called. A share of clones is missing; checked studies link under half to unresolved V genes, and the rest is unexplained. The V and J calls and clone size come from that table; D and trimming were worked out from the DNA. The sample profile shows around 130,000 clones; 80% to 90% of them were found once. The biggest ten clones account for roughly 12% of the sample.

The data originate from a study of cytomegalovirus exposure and HLA in healthy donors (dated by TCRdb to about 2017). Some background on the complete study: According to an earlier analysis of a few hundred of the donors, 150 million to 200 million T cells yielded 100 million or so unique TCR beta sequences and around 280 Gb of sequence data. An early release covering more than 500 HLA-typed donors comprised about 300 gigabases of sequencing data and around 86 million unique TCR sequences. The study combined high-throughput TCR immunosequencing, statistical association of individual TCRs with disease status, and machine learning to predict cytomegalovirus infection status. All discovery cohort repertoires had been generated using a single sequencing platform. A later genetic analysis took genome-wide SNP genotypes for about 65% of the roughly 670 donors and used that subset as a discovery cohort. Using immunosequencing, the study profiled T cell repertoires from 666 subjects and related those repertoires to cytomegalovirus serostatus. Besides the first cohort of around 670 subjects, a separate validation cohort made up of 95 to 150 different subjects was used. Of the roughly 400 genotyped donors, around 81% fell in the genetic ancestry cluster associated with self-reported Caucasian donors. The later analysis used no new phenotypic data to find candidate immune exposures, relying instead on TCR beta sequences and their occurrence across donors. The study was designed to test whether signatures of past pathogen exposure could be identified by cataloging public T cell receptors. In an earlier analysis of 500 to 650 of the donors, high-throughput TCR beta sequencing was used to judge whether each TCR beta V gene segment behaved as functional or pseudogenic. A later analysis re-analyzed previously published TCR beta repertoires from approximately 700 donors and added high-resolution HLA genotyping to study TCR occurrence patterns. Alongside the repertoire data, information on donor age, sex, ethnicity and CMV serostatus was compiled. The number of typed donors differed by locus: 629-630 for A, B, C, DRB1 and DQB1; approximately 530 for DQA1; around 580 for DPA1; and about 450 for DPB1. Both class I and class II loci were covered by HLA typing, at four-digit resolution. Roughly five DR-DQ haplotypes were handled as single units for association and clustering, since linkage in the cohort was strong. Among over 350 genotyped donors of the cohort, an average of around 240,000 unique TCR beta nucleotide sequences were sequenced per donor, roughly 20% of them non-productive.

The cohort was made up of under 800 healthy bone marrow donors. At the time of sampling, all cohort members were nominally healthy, though unrecorded immune exposures were likely present. The donor tested CMV seropositive and was one of the 289 seropositive cohort members. Every donor gave a peripheral blood sample, and the peripheral blood mononuclear cells from that sample were used for TCR beta sequencing. The Qiagen DNeasy Blood Extraction Kit was used to extract genomic DNA from the blood cell samples. Overall study outcomes, separate from this receptor: A few of the identified cytomegalovirus-associated TCR beta chains were confirmed in vitro to be specific for cytomegalovirus antigens. When HLA alleles, especially DR and DQ, strongly co-occurred, attributing TCR associations to individual alleles was difficult. An earlier analysis of 587 of the donors showed that most TCR beta V segments appeared in productive rearrangements either about 87% or about 30% of the time, which broadly matched IMGT annotations. In a later analysis, some 18,000 TCR beta sequences were associated with specific HLA alleles at a false discovery rate of 0.05. The study gave a list of 150 to 200 TCR beta chains associated with cytomegalovirus. Most CMV-associated TCR beta chains appeared to be HLA-restricted in a later analysis, and the HLA associations seemed to be driven largely by CMV exposure. In both the original and validation cohorts, the classifier was reported to diagnose cytomegalovirus status with high specificity and sensitivity. According to a later analysis, TCR association rates differed among HLA loci, with DRB1 alleles showing the most associated TCRs and HLA-C alleles showing the fewest. HLA typing was unavailable for some donors at each locus, so association tests used only the typed subset. It was suggested by the authors that the approach could potentially be generalized to other disease states and immunological phenotypes. In a later analysis, HLA-associated TCR beta chains were found to be more clonally expanded and to have lower generation probabilities than equally common non-associated chains. Because the 87-base-pair reads could not distinguish some IMGT-functional V segments, including TRBV6-2 and TRBV6-3, those segments were excluded. Linkage disequilibrium might explain the correlated functional status among segregating V segments, but an unknown experimental factor could not be excluded. Sequencing depth was assumed to be roughly uniform across donors in the presence/absence analyses, though that assumption may not hold. A cluster of highly shared sequence variants was judged likely to be a technical artifact of the sequencing pipeline. The only immune exposure information available for the cohort was CMV serostatus. V-gene and J-gene trimming of TCR beta chains was associated with a missense DCLRE1C variant in a later genetic analysis, and the association was replicated in an independent cohort. A later genetic analysis reported fewer N-insertions in productive TCRs among donors in an Asian-associated ancestry cluster than the roughly 700-donor mean. Several of the top co-occurrence clusters appeared to be linked to parvovirus B19, influenza, CMV and Epstein-Barr virus, according to a later analysis. The cohort was sequenced for TCR beta chains only, and without alpha or paired-chain data the features that could be detected were limited. Seventeen rarely observed V segments, including chromosome 9 orphons, were excluded from the earlier analysis of some 590 of the donors because counts were too low. Most TCR sequences were observed very rarely across donors, whereas some public TCRs were present in many individuals. A further reported finding was that TCR beta sequences accurately predicted the HLA-A and HLA-B alleles for most subjects in the first cohort.

The sequence joins TRBV30 to TRBJ2-7, with 7 bases aligning to TRBD2. Sequenced material: PBMCs. The sequence derives from a male donor in good health and CMV-seropositive. The nucleotide sequence is given as TGTGCCTGGAGTGTAGTGGGCGGGGGCTACGAGCAGTACTTC. Translated, it reads CAWSVVGGGYEQYF.